The source of this T cell receptor beta chain is a study of blood T cell repertoires in COVID-19. On the study more broadly: PBMCs, B-cell-depleted T cells, or T cells were the source of the cDNA or gDNA that made up the material.

The CDR3 extends over 15 amino acids. Deletions cut 4 bases from V and 7 bases from J, with 15 bases between. From germline, CDR1 is SGHRS and CDR2 YFSETQ. Assay used: immunoSEQ multiplex PCR; TCRdb lists only in-frame clones, some missing. The sample has over 100,000 clones; around 88% are singletons. The chain uses TRBV5-1 and TRBJ1-6, with TRBD1 as a possible D gene (6 bases). Sequenced input: peripheral blood. The TCR originated in a man aged 50-60 years with acute or convalescent COVID-19. The CDR3 coding sequence is TGCGCCAGCAGCGCGGGCCCAGGGGTCAATTCACCCCTCCACTTT. Translating gives CASSAGPGVNSPLHF. Using reference TRBV5-1 and TRBJ1-6 for the parts outside the CDR3, the full variable domain is KAGVTQTPRYLIKTRGQQVTLSCSPISGHRSVSWYQQTPGQGLQFLFEYFSETQRNKGNFPGRFSGRQFSNSRSEMNVSTLELGDSALYLCASSAGPGVNSPLHFGNGTRLTVT.